Listed here are 14 T cell receptor beta chains from one sample, sequenced in a study of shared T cell receptors in the human thymus. Measured with immunoSEQ multiplex PCR; TCRdb has only the in-frame clones, and not every one. In the table there are hundreds of thousands of clones, 70% to 90% of which are singletons. The data were also submitted as part of a second study, on human thymus T cells.

Sequencing input: thymocytes. Every receptor here comes from a boy less than two years old with a congenital heart defect.

The CDR3 nucleotides are TGCAGCGTTAGGGGCTCCTATAATTCACCCCTCCACTTT. This codes for CSVRGSYNSPLHF. This chain joins TRBV29-1 and TRBJ1-6; TRBD1 is a possible D gene (5 bases). V was shortened by 5 bases and J by 0 bases, with 5 bases between the two germline ends. Germline assignment: CDR1 SQVTM and CDR2 ANQGSEA. The CDR3 runs 13 residues. Drawing the rest from reference TRBV29-1 and TRBJ1-6, the complete variable domain is SAVISQKPSRDICQRGTSLTIQCQVDSQVTMMFWYRQQPGQSLTLIATANQGSEATYESGFVIDKFPISRPNLTFSTLTVSNMSPEDSSIYLCSVRGSYNSPLHFGNGTRLTVT.

The V gene is TRBV7-3, the J gene TRBJ1-4, with 7 bases identical to TRBD1. J gave up 3 bases and V 5 bases, and 6 bases lay outside the gene matches. The germline CDR1 and CDR2 sequences are SGHTA and FQGTGA. This CDR3 contains 15 residues. The CDR3 DNA sequence: TGTGCCAGCAGCCAGACCGGGACAGCTAATGAAAAACTGTTTTTT. Translation gives CASSQTGTANEKLFF. The full variable domain, completed using reference TRBV7-3 and TRBJ1-4, is GAGVSQTPSNKVTEKGKYVELRCDPISGHTALYWYRQSLGQGPEFLIYFQGTGAADDSGLPNDRFFAVRPEGSVSTLKIQRTERGDSAVYLCASSQTGTANEKLFFGSGTQLSVL.

V usage is TRBV7-6 and J usage is TRBJ2-2, with 11 bases matching TRBD2. Germline CDR1 is SGHVS and CDR2 is FNYEAQ. The CDR3 contains 18 residues. Trimming removed 8 bases from V and 1 base from J; junction bases left unmatched: 12. Written as DNA, the CDR3 is TGTGCCAGCGAGGGGACCGATGGGACTAGCGGGAACACCGGGGAGCTGTTTTTT. It is translated as CASEGTDGTSGNTGELFF.

This rearrangement joins TRBV5-4 to TRBJ1-4; TRBD1 is a possible D gene (6 bases). V lost 4 bases and J lost 5, with 15 bases in between. CDR3 size: 15 residues. Germline CDR1 is SGHNT and CDR2 is YYREEE (reference sequence). CDR3: CASSVLGQTNEKLFF. CDR3 nucleotide sequence: TGTGCCAGCAGCGTATTAGGACAGACAAATGAAAAACTGTTTTTT.

The chain links TRBV18 to TRBJ1-2; D is perhaps TRBD1 (5 bases). This CDR3 has 15 residues. Germline V gene lookup returns CDR1 KGHSH and CDR2 LQKENI. Trimming took off 3 bases at V and 8 bases at J, with 19 bases between the two ends. The CDR3 nucleotides read TGTGCCAGCTCACCGGGGGATGATCGGGAGAGCGGCTACACCTTC. Translation: CASSPGDDRESGYTF.

V usage is TRBV12-5 and J usage is TRBJ1-2, with no clear D. Trimming took 6 bases from V and 2 from J, leaving 16 bases between them. This CDR3 comprises 15 residues. In germline, CDR1 is LGHNT, CDR2 FRNRAP. The DNA of the CDR3 is TGTGCTAGTGGCCCAGAGGCCCACTACAACTATGGCTACACCTTC. This gives the protein CASGPEAHYNYGYTF.

The chain recombines TRBV10-3 with TRBJ2-7, with 9 positions matching TRBD2. From germline, CDR1 is ENHRY and CDR2 SYGVKD. V was clipped by 3 bases and J by 2 bases; unmatched bases: 5. The CDR3 loop spans 15 amino acids. The CDR3: CAISDPAGGPYEQYF. The DNA of the CDR3 is TGTGCCATCAGTGATCCAGCGGGAGGCCCCTACGAGCAGTACTTC.

This clone has only one observation. The J gene is TRBJ1-2, the V gene TRBV15; 12 positions agree with TRBD1. This CDR3 has 17 residues. Germline-derived CDR1 and CDR2 are LNHNV and YYDKDF (reference sequence). Germline trimming cut 5 bases from V and 4 bases from J; bases unmatched to any gene: 11. The CDR3 bases are TGTGCCACCAGCGACCCGGGACAGGGGGCCTATGGCTATGGCTACACCTTC. Encoded protein: CATSDPGQGAYGYGYTF.

This chain links TRBV7-8 with TRBJ2-5; TRBD2 aligns across 10 bases. The germline gives CDR1 SGHVS, CDR2 FQNEAQ. The trim removed 5 bases at V and 5 bases at J, leaving 14 bases unmatched. The CDR3 consists of 17 residues. The CDR3 DNA is TGTGCCAGCAGCCTTCTAGCGGGAGAGGGGAGGGAGGAGACCCAGTACTTC. The encoded protein is CASSLLAGEGREETQYF.

This clone was recorded only once. DNA of the CDR3: TGCGCCAGCAGCCATGGACTAGCGGGAAGCTCGTACGAGCAGTACTTC. This sequence encodes CASSHGLAGSSYEQYF. The chain recombines TRBV5-1 with TRBJ2-7; 12 bases map to TRBD2. This CDR3 is built from 16 residues. CDR1 and CDR2 from the germline V gene are SGHRS and YFSETQ. J was trimmed by 4 bases and V by 4 bases; bases with no gene match: 9.

This chain links TRBV11-3 with TRBJ1-3; no clear D. V was clipped by 5 bases and J by 4 bases, with 12 bases between them. The CDR3 length is 14 residues. Per germline, CDR1 SGHNT and CDR2 YENEEA. The chain's CDR3 is CASSLGLTGNTIYF. CDR3 nucleotide sequence: TGTGCCAGCAGCCTCGGACTAACGGGAAACACCATATATTTT.

The chain couples TRBV19 to TRBJ2-5; D is ambiguous. The germline V gene has CDR1 LNHDA and CDR2 SQIVND (reference sequence). Trimming stripped 6 bases from V and 3 bases from J, with 8 bases between. The CDR3 spans 12 residues. The chain's CDR3 is CASSNREETQYF. The CDR3, as DNA: TGTGCCAGTAGCAACCGGGAAGAGACCCAGTACTTC.

This chain connects TRBV6-5 to TRBJ2-7, with D possibly TRBD1 on 6 matching bases. This CDR3 is 15 amino acids long. Between the trimmed V and J ends, which lost 2 bases and 1 base, there was a span of 12 bases. CDR1 is MNHEY and CDR2 is SVGAGI in the germline V gene. CDR3: CASSYGDIRSYEQYF. CDR3 in DNA: TGTGCCAGCAGTTACGGGGACATACGATCCTACGAGCAGTACTTC.

This chain links TRBV7-2 with TRBJ2-7, with TRBD2 as a possible D gene (6 bases). The V and J ends lost 2 bases and 4 bases respectively, with 18 bases between them. This CDR3 has 16 amino acids. The germline CDR1 and CDR2 sequences are SGHTA and FQGNSA. The DNA for the CDR3 is TGTGCCAGCAGCTTATGGGCGGGACGTAGGAGGTACGAGCAGTACTTC. Protein sequence: CASSLWAGRRRYEQYF.